This entry is about one T cell receptor (beta chain). This record belongs to a study of blood T cell repertoires in COVID-19. Across the study: COVID-19 samples collected from the United States, Italy and Spain covered acute and convalescent phases.

Original processing methods: Amplification from reference gene primers served as the basis for estimated nucleated cell counts. Only in-frame clones appear in the TCRdb table, and some are missing; sequencing was by immunoSEQ multiplex PCR. The V and J calls and the clone size are those of that table, but D and trimming were determined from the DNA. In the table there are 110,000 or so clones, approximately 85% of which are singletons. Germline V gives CDR1 KGHSH, CDR2 LQKENI. The CDR3 totals 15 residues. V trimming: 8 bases; J trimming: 1 base; junction bases outside the gene matches: 8. The rearrangement uses TRBV18 and TRBJ2-3; TRBD1 agrees at 8 bases. The clonotype originates from a man between 35 and 55 years old with acute or convalescent COVID-19. Sequencing input: peripheral blood. For the CDR3, the DNA is TGTGCCAGCAAGGGACAGGCGGCTGGCACAGATACGCAGTATTTT. Translated, it gives CASKGQAAGTDTQYF.